Shown below are 21 T cell receptor beta chains from a single sample sequenced in a study of radiotherapy plus CTLA-4 blockade in lung cancer. The assay was immunoSEQ multiplex PCR, and TCRdb's table has in-frame clones only and misses some. Of tens of thousands of clones listed, around nine tenths are singletons. Here the sequenced sample was peripheral blood, taken from a patient treated with radiotherapy plus ipilimumab. The receptors come from a human donor with non-small cell lung cancer that progressed on radiotherapy plus ipilimumab.

This sequence joins TRBV10-2 and TRBJ2-1, with 9 bases fitting TRBD1. The CDR3 consists of 15 residues. V was clipped by 6 bases and J by 4 bases; unmatched bases: 7. In germline, CDR1 is WSHSY, CDR2 SAAADI. The DNA of the CDR3 is TGCGCCAGCAGGACGGACAGGGGAGATTACAATGAGCAGTTCTTC. It yields the protein CASRTDRGDYNEQFF.

V gene TRBV2 combines with J gene TRBJ2-2; 8 bases match TRBD1. This CDR3 comprises 15 residues. V shed 6 bases and J 6 bases; nucleotides not matched to a gene: 9. Germline CDR1 is SNHLY and CDR2 is FYNNEI. CDR3 protein: CASRTGAGEAGELFF. CDR3 sequence (DNA): TGTGCCAGCAGGACAGGGGCAGGGGAGGCCGGGGAGCTGTTTTTT.

Written as DNA, the CDR3 is TGTGCCAGTAGTATAGGACTGCTCTCCTACAATGAGCAGTTCTTC. Translating it yields CASSIGLLSYNEQFF. The chain carries TRBV19 and TRBJ2-1; no clear D gene. CDR1 is LNHDA, CDR2 SQIVND, per germline (reference sequence). There are 15 residues in the CDR3. V shed 1 base and J shed 0 bases, with 7 bases lying between them.

This rearrangement joins TRBV6-1 to TRBJ1-3; D call uncertain. The V and J ends lost 6 bases and 0 bases respectively, with 6 bases between them. Germline CDR1 and CDR2: MNHNS and SASEGT. There are 13 residues in the CDR3. CDR3 sequence (DNA): TGTGCCAGCAGAGATCTCTCTGGAAACACCATATATTTT. Amino acids: CASRDLSGNTIYF.

This chain uses TRBV27 with TRBJ2-5; 8 nucleotides agree with TRBD1. CDR3 size: 18 residues. The germline V gene has CDR1 MNHEY and CDR2 SMNVEV (reference sequence). After removal of 4 bases from V and 7 bases from J, the junction contained 20 bases not matched to a gene. CDR3 region: CASSYGQGGGPGRSTQYF. CDR3 sequence (DNA): TGTGCCAGCAGTTACGGACAGGGTGGGGGCCCGGGGCGATCGACCCAGTACTTC.

The genes are TRBV4-3 and TRBJ1-2, with 7 nucleotides matching TRBD1. CDR3 length: 17 amino acids. J was trimmed by 5 bases and V by 6 bases; bases with no gene match: 18. The germline V gene has CDR1 LGHNA and CDR2 YSLEER. The CDR3 is CASSPTPAGGQSYGYTF. The CDR3 coding sequence is TGCGCCAGCAGTCCAACTCCCGCAGGGGGGCAATCTTATGGCTACACCTTC.

This clone has just one count. This chain uses TRBV19 with TRBJ2-7; D assignment may be TRBD1 or TRBD2 (5 bases each). From germline, CDR1 is LNHDA and CDR2 SQIVND (reference sequence). The CDR3 sequence is 15 residues long. Trimming took 5 bases from V and 6 from J, leaving 20 bases between them. CDR3 DNA: TGTGCCAGTAGTCCGGCCGGGACCGGGCCCGGCGAGCAGTACTTC. It is translated as CASSPAGTGPGEQYF.

J is TRBJ2-7 and V is TRBV15; D is undetermined. CDR1 is LNHNV and CDR2 is YYDKDF in the germline V gene (reference sequence). The CDR3 spans 15 residues. V was cut by 0 bases and J by 0 bases, with 9 bases left in between. Here the CDR3 reads CATSRDLANSYEQYF. CDR3 DNA sequence: TGTGCCACCAGCAGAGATCTCGCTAACTCCTACGAGCAGTACTTC.

DNA of the CDR3: TGTGCCAGCATCTCTGGGGGCGGGAATCAGCCCCAGCATTTT. Translating it yields CASISGGGNQPQHF. The chain has TRBV28 and TRBJ1-5, with a tentative D call TRBD1 (6 bases). This CDR3 is built from 14 residues. Germline-derived CDR1 and CDR2 are MDHEN and SYDVKM. The V and J ends lost 7 bases and 4 bases respectively, with 14 bases between them.

The CDR3 coding sequence is TGTGCCAGTTCCCGACAGGGAGGCTACAATGAGCAGTTCTTC. Its translation: CASSRQGGYNEQFF. The rearrangement links TRBV11-1 to TRBJ2-1; tentative D call: TRBD1 (7 bases). Trimming removed 9 bases from V and 3 bases from J, with 15 bases in between. Germline loops: CDR1 SGHAT, CDR2 FQDESV (reference sequence). CDR3 length equals 14 residues.

The CDR3 nucleotides are TGTGCCAGCAGTGAACAGGGGGGCGGAGAGACCCAGTACTTC. The encoded protein is CASSEQGGGETQYF. The chain couples TRBV6-1 to TRBJ2-5, with a weak D call TRBD1 (7 bases). CDR1 is MNHNS, CDR2 SASEGT, per germline. The length of the CDR3 is 14 residues. V was clipped by 2 bases and J by 4 bases, with 11 bases between them.

This chain uses TRBV7-9 with TRBJ2-1, with TRBD2 matching 8 bases. In germline, CDR1 is SEHNR, CDR2 FQNEAQ (reference sequence). V lost 5 bases, J lost 8 bases, and 14 bases stayed unmatched. The CDR3 loop spans 16 amino acids. The CDR3 nucleotides read TGTGCCAGCAGCCGAACCGGAGCGGGAGTCCGGGATGAGCAGTTCTTC. Encoded protein: CASSRTGAGVRDEQFF.

The CDR3 reads CASSLSGRTDSNQPQHF. The CDR3 DNA is TGTGCCAGCAGTTTATCGGGCAGGACCGATAGCAATCAGCCCCAGCATTTT. The V call is TRBV27, the J call TRBJ1-5, with D hard to call. Deletions cut 0 bases from V and 0 bases from J, with 12 bases between. The CDR3 sequence is 17 residues long. Germline V gene data show CDR1 as MNHEY and CDR2 as SMNVEV (reference sequence).

The chain links TRBV7-6 to TRBJ2-1, with 10 bases matching TRBD2. CDR1 is SGHVS and CDR2 is FNYEAQ in the germline V gene. V lost 6 bases to trimming and J lost 4 bases; unmatched junction nucleotides: 9. The CDR3 runs to 16 residues. CDR3 region: CASSPPAAGGYNEQFF. CDR3 in DNA: TGTGCCAGCAGTCCACCCGCAGCGGGGGGGTACAATGAGCAGTTCTTC.

Only one count was recorded for this clone. The chain links TRBV2 to TRBJ1-4, with D maybe TRBD1 (6 bases). The germline V gene encodes CDR1 SNHLY and CDR2 FYNNEI. This CDR3 is built from 16 residues. V was shortened by 2 bases and J by 10 bases, with 20 bases between the two germline ends. This chain's CDR3 is CASSESVGQKTGKLFF. CDR3 nucleotides: TGTGCCAGCAGTGAATCGGTAGGACAGAAAACTGGAAAACTGTTTTTT. Variable domain in full (rest from reference TRBV2 and TRBJ1-4): EPEVTQTPSHQVTQMGQEVILRCVPISNHLYFYWYRQILGQKVEFLVSFYNNEISEKSEIFDDQFSVERPDGSNFTLKIRSTKLEDSAMYFCASSESVGQKTGKLFFGSGTQLSVL.

There are a few counts of this clone. This CDR3 reads CASSEADGTYEQYF. In DNA, the CDR3 is TGTGCCAGCTCAGAGGCGGACGGGACCTACGAGCAGTACTTC. This sequence joins TRBV18 and TRBJ2-7, with a tentative D call TRBD2 (5 bases). The CDR3 loop spans 14 amino acids. Deletions cut 5 bases from V and 2 bases from J, with 13 bases between. Per the germline V gene, CDR1 is KGHSH and CDR2 is LQKENI.

V and J are TRBV28 and TRBJ2-1; 13 bases agree with TRBD2. The J segment lost 7 bases and the V segment lost 6 bases, leaving 6 bases of the junction unmatched. Germline CDR1 reads MDHEN; CDR2 reads SYDVKM. The CDR3 extends over 15 amino acids. DNA for the CDR3: TGTGCCAGCAGCCAACTAGCGGGGGGGTTGAATGAGCAGTTCTTC. This encodes CASSQLAGGLNEQFF. Based on the CDR3 plus reference TRBV28 and TRBJ2-1, the full variable domain is DVKVTQSSRYLVKRTGEKVFLECVQDMDHENMFWYRQDPGLGLRLIYFSYDVKMKEKGDIPEGYSVSREKKERFSLILESASTNQTSMYLCASSQLAGGLNEQFFGPGTRLTVL.

The rearrangement uses TRBV11-2 and TRBJ2-5; perhaps TRBD2 as D (6 bases). CDR3 length equals 16 residues. Germline values: CDR1 SGHAT, CDR2 FQNNGV. The V and J ends lost 1 base and 5 bases respectively, with 17 bases between them. The CDR3 protein is CASSLAGGTVVETQYF. The CDR3 region has the DNA TGTGCCAGCAGCTTAGCCGGGGGAACGGTAGTGGAGACCCAGTACTTC.

CDR3 DNA: TGTGCCTGGAGTCTCCCTAGCGCTGTAAGGTACGAGCAGTACTTC. It is translated as CAWSLPSAVRYEQYF. This chain joins TRBV30 and TRBJ2-7; D possibly corresponds to TRBD2 (6 bases). CDR3 length equals 15 residues. Per germline, CDR1 GTSNPN and CDR2 SVGIG (reference sequence). With 2 bases removed from V and 4 bases from J, the gap between germline ends came to 18 bases.

This sequence joins TRBV7-9 and TRBJ1-2; TRBD1 might be the D (5 bases). V lost 3 bases and J lost 7, with 15 bases in between. The CDR3 totals 14 residues. Germline CDR1 reads SEHNR; CDR2 reads FQNEAQ (reference sequence). The CDR3 sequence: CASSLNRDSSGYTF. The CDR3 nucleotides read TGTGCCAGCAGCTTGAACCGGGACTCCTCTGGCTACACCTTC.

The DNA of the CDR3 is TGTGCCAGTAGTAAGCAACAGGGGGCAGGGTCCTACAATGAGCAGTTCTTC. It yields the protein CASSKQQGAGSYNEQFF. The chain has TRBV19 and TRBJ2-1; 9 nucleotides match TRBD1. J gave up 1 base and V 4 bases, and 8 bases lay outside the gene matches. The CDR3 consists of 17 residues. The germline V gene has CDR1 LNHDA and CDR2 SQIVND (reference sequence).